These 22 T cell receptor beta chains were sequenced from one sample in a study of T cells after yellow fever vaccination. From the 5' RACE reads, TCRdb called clonotypes with MiXCR, one entry per CDR3 protein. The sample has some 300,000 distinct CDR3 sequences, 8.7% seen once. The sample in question was CD4+ T cells sorted from PBMCs, obtained 5 days after the yellow fever booster vaccination. Source of these receptors: a man aged 18 to 30 who received the YFV17D yellow fever vaccine.

The table lists this clonotype with many counts. The chain carries TRBV18 and TRBJ2-5; maybe TRBD2 (6 bases). This CDR3 has 13 amino acids. V lost 2 bases and J 5 bases, leaving 9 bases between the germline ends. The germline V gene has CDR1 KGHSH and CDR2 LQKENI. The CDR3 sequence: CASSPAGSETQYF. DNA for the CDR3: TGTGCCAGCTCACCAGCGGGGAGCGAGACCCAGTACTTC.

This clonotype was seen repeatedly, ten times or more. V gene TRBV11-2 combines with J gene TRBJ1-4; D unclear. The CDR3 contains 11 residues. Trimming removed 5 bases from V and 8 bases from J, with 6 bases in between. The germline V gene has CDR1 SGHAT and CDR2 FQNNGV. The CDR3 coding sequence is TGTGCCAGCAGCCACGGCGAAAAACTGTTTTTT. This sequence encodes CASSHGEKLFF.

In its sample, this clonotype was seen many times. The chain carries TRBV6-5 and TRBJ1-5; perhaps TRBD1 as D (5 bases). Germline lookup yields CDR1 MNHEY and CDR2 SVGAGI. V lost 8 bases and J 0 bases, leaving 14 bases between the germline ends. The CDR3 length is 15 residues. The CDR3 spells CASRTGGYSNQPQHF. The CDR3 DNA sequence: TGTGCCAGCCGTACGGGGGGGTATAGCAATCAGCCCCAGCATTTT.

The chain is built from TRBV28 and TRBJ1-2; 9 bases agree with TRBD1. The CDR3 covers 15 residues. Trimming cost V 5 bases and J 2 bases; bases outside gene matches: 6. Germline V gene sequence: CDR1 MDHEN, CDR2 SYDVKM. The CDR3 nucleotides are TGTGCCAGCAGTATGGGGACAGGGTCAAACTATGGCTACACCTTC. It translates to CASSMGTGSNYGYTF.

This clonotype was seen ten or more times. The rearrangement joins TRBV6-2 or TRBV6-3 to TRBJ2-3; D unclear. Trimming cost V 4 bases and J 5 bases, with 7 bases left between them. The V gene's germline CDR1 is MNHEY and CDR2 SVGEGT. There are 12 residues in the CDR3. The CDR3 DNA reads as TGTGCCAGCAGTTCAATGGGAGATACGCAGTATTTT. Amino acid sequence: CASSSMGDTQYF.

J is TRBJ2-5 and V is TRBV6-2 or TRBV6-3; D is perhaps TRBD1 or TRBD2 (5 bases each). This CDR3 contains 14 residues. Per germline, CDR1 MNHEY and CDR2 SVGEGT. Trimming removed 1 base at V and 4 bases at J, with 10 bases between. CDR3 sequence (DNA): TGTGCCAGCAGTTACTGGGGGTCCGGAGAGACCCAGTACTTC. It is translated as CASSYWGSGETQYF.

The CDR3 region is CASSLVRGANYGYTF. CDR3 nucleotide sequence: TGTGCCAGCAGCTTAGTTCGGGGAGCTAACTATGGCTACACCTTC. J is TRBJ1-2 and V is TRBV7-9; D call uncertain. Germline CDR1 is SEHNR and CDR2 is FQNEAQ (reference sequence). The CDR3 is 15 residues long. The ends were cut back, 1 base at V and 0 bases at J, with 9 bases in the middle.

The V call is TRBV5-6, the J call TRBJ2-1, with D perhaps TRBD2 (7 bases). The V gene lost 0 bases and the J gene lost 0 bases, with 19 bases spanning the gap. Looked up from germline, CDR1 is SGHDT and CDR2 is YYEEEE. The CDR3 has 19 amino acids. CDR3 protein: CASSLAGGLFTSSYNEQFF. The CDR3 coding sequence is TGTGCCAGCAGCTTGGCGGGGGGCCTCTTTACTAGCTCCTACAATGAGCAGTTCTTC.

Remarks on this clonotype: A clone one base away is much larger, so this may be a read error. V gene TRBV25-1 combines with J gene TRBJ2-3; D gene ambiguous. The CDR3 contains 13 residues. From germline, CDR1 is MGHDK and CDR2 SYGVNS. The CDR3 nucleotides are TGTGGCAGCAGTGGAACAGCTACAGATACGCAGTATTTT. Translation: CGSSGTATDTQYF.

This clonotype has just a few counts. DNA of the CDR3: TGTGCCAGCAGCTTAGAGCCTAATAGCAATCAGCCCCAGCATTTT. It specifies CASSLEPNSNQPQHF. The rearrangement joins TRBV11-2 to TRBJ1-5; D uncertain. In germline, CDR1 is SGHAT, CDR2 FQNNGV. The CDR3 totals 15 residues. Trimming stripped 0 bases from V and 0 bases from J, with 6 bases between.

The chain links TRBV12-3 or TRBV12-4 to TRBJ1-6, with a tentative D call TRBD1 (5 bases). The CDR3 is 13 amino acids. The V and J ends lost 5 bases and 7 bases respectively, with 9 bases between them. The CDR3 loop reads CASSGALNSPLHF. The DNA of the CDR3 is TGTGCCAGCAGTGGGGCCTTAAATTCACCCCTCCACTTT.

This clonotype occurred many times. CDR3 amino acids: CSASRGPTRGTEAFF. The CDR3 DNA sequence: TGCAGTGCTAGTCGGGGACCTACCCGGGGCACTGAAGCTTTCTTT. The rearrangement joins TRBV20-1 to TRBJ1-1; the D gene is possibly TRBD1 (5 bases). With 3 bases removed from V and 4 bases from J, the gap between germline ends came to 18 bases. The CDR3 spans 15 residues. Germline V gene lookup returns CDR1 DFQATT and CDR2 SNEGSKA (reference sequence).

The rearrangement uses TRBV11-2 and TRBJ2-2; D ambiguous. The ends were cut back, 1 base at V and 4 bases at J, with 10 bases in the middle. Germline CDR1 reads SGHAT; CDR2 reads FQNNGV. The CDR3 extends over 15 amino acids. This chain's CDR3 is CASSLVAHSTGELFF. CDR3 bases: TGTGCCAGCAGCTTAGTAGCACACTCCACCGGGGAGCTGTTTTTT.

J is TRBJ1-1 and V is TRBV4-2; D may be TRBD1 (6 bases). Trimming left V 0 bases short and J 5 bases short, with 19 bases between. This CDR3 contains 17 residues. CDR1 LGHNA and CDR2 YNFKEQ come from the germline V gene. CDR3 DNA sequence: TGTGCCAGCAGCCAAGATGCGGGGGGCGTTGGGAAAACTGAAGCTTTCTTT. Translation gives CASSQDAGGVGKTEAFF.

This clonotype was picked up a small number of times. This chain connects TRBV7-9 to TRBJ2-3, with D possibly TRBD1 on 6 matching bases. The CDR3 covers 15 residues. Germline lookup yields CDR1 SEHNR and CDR2 FQNEAQ (reference sequence). V lost 5 bases and J lost 2, with 14 bases in between. The CDR3 sequence: CASSARDTLTDTQYF. In DNA form, the CDR3 reads TGTGCCAGCAGCGCCCGGGACACCCTCACAGATACGCAGTATTTT.

In this sample, this clonotype turned up many times. The V call is TRBV7-2, the J call TRBJ2-1; D remains ambiguous. Trimming removed 4 bases from V and 6 bases from J, with 10 bases in between. Germline CDR1 is SGHTA and CDR2 is FQGNSA. The CDR3 is made up of 13 amino acids. The CDR3 bases are TGTGCCAGCAGCTCCGAGCAACGCAATGAGCAGTTCTTC. Its translation is CASSSEQRNEQFF.

This clonotype showed up just a few times. CDR3 coding DNA: TGTGCCAGCAGCTCGTTCGGCAGGGGTGCCGAGCAGTACGTC. Amino acid sequence: CASSSFGRGAEQYV. The V call is TRBV5-4, the J call TRBJ2-7, with D possibly being TRBD1 (6 bases). CDR1 and CDR2 (germline): SGHNT, YYREEE (reference sequence). The V end lost 3 bases, the J end lost 6 bases, and 16 bases lay between the germline ends. The CDR3 length is 14 residues.

This clonotype was recorded at least ten times. J is TRBJ2-1 and V is TRBV4-2; D is possibly TRBD2 (6 bases). From germline, CDR1 is LGHNA and CDR2 YNFKEQ. The germline V and J ends were trimmed by 0 bases and 4 bases, with 13 bases remaining between them. The CDR3 contains 16 residues. The CDR3 DNA is TGTGCCAGCAGCCAAGAAGTAATAGCGGCATACAATGAGCAGTTCTTC. This translates into CASSQEVIAAYNEQFF.

This clonotype was seen only a few times. The genes are TRBV18 and TRBJ2-4; D gene ambiguous. Germline lookup yields CDR1 KGHSH and CDR2 LQKENI. This CDR3 has 18 residues. V shed 3 bases and J shed 0 bases, with 18 bases lying between them. In DNA form, the CDR3 reads TGTGCCAGCTCACCCCTTCGGACGGCCTCCGTAGCCAAAAACATTCAGTACTTC. This translates into CASSPLRTASVAKNIQYF.

This clonotype was seen only a few times. The chain joins TRBV25-1 to TRBJ1-2; 11 bases are shared with TRBD1. The V gene end was trimmed by 4 bases and the J gene end by 4 bases; junction bases not matched to a gene: 11. CDR1 and CDR2 (germline): MGHDK, SYGVNS. This CDR3 is 17 amino acids long. CDR3 loop: CASSVRDRGFVAYGYTF. The CDR3 region has the DNA TGTGCCAGCAGTGTCCGGGACAGGGGGTTTGTTGCCTATGGCTACACCTTC.

The CDR3 sequence: CASTGTSGGVRGTQYF. The DNA of the CDR3 is TGCGCCAGCACCGGGACTAGCGGGGGGGTAAGGGGCACGCAGTATTTT. The V gene is TRBV5-1, the J gene TRBJ2-3; 16 nucleotides line up with TRBD2. Unmatched junction bases numbered 10, after V lost 6 bases and J lost 9 bases. This CDR3 spans 16 amino acids. Germline V gives CDR1 SGHRS, CDR2 YFSETQ.

The chain uses TRBV12-3 or TRBV12-4 and TRBJ2-2; D is undetermined. The CDR3 loop spans 13 amino acids. The germline V and J ends were trimmed by 6 bases and 7 bases, with 12 bases remaining between them. The CDR3 loop is CASRRSFGGELFF. The CDR3 DNA reads TGTGCCAGCAGAAGGAGTTTCGGCGGGGAGCTGTTTTTT.